The 18 T cell receptor beta chains presented below share a single source sample, sequenced in a study of T cell changes during pregnancy in multiple sclerosis. Only in-frame clones appear in the TCRdb table, and some are missing; sequencing was by immunoSEQ multiplex PCR. The sample has 20,000 to 25,000 clones; 91% are singletons. Sequencing used CD4+ T cells from peripheral blood mononuclear cells, obtained in the third trimester of pregnancy. These receptors were obtained from a female donor with multiple sclerosis, enrolled in a pregnancy study.

This clone appeared once. The chain is built from TRBV10-1 and TRBJ2-1, with a possible D match to TRBD1 (6 bases). CDR1 is WNHNN and CDR2 is SYGVQD in the germline V gene (reference sequence). The CDR3 is made up of 14 amino acids. V lost 5 bases and J lost 3, with 11 bases in between. CDR3 nucleotide sequence: TGCGCCAGCAGTCCCGGGACAAGCTACAATGAGCAGTTCTTC. This codes for CASSPGTSYNEQFF.

V usage is TRBV5-4 and J usage is TRBJ2-5, with a possible D match to TRBD2 (6 bases). V lost 4 bases, J lost 2 bases, and 12 bases lay in between. The CDR3 is made up of 14 amino acids. Germline lookup yields CDR1 SGHNT and CDR2 YYREEE (reference sequence). CDR3 sequence (DNA): TGTGCCAGCAGCATGGGACTCTCTCAAGAGACCCAGTACTTC. It codes for CASSMGLSQETQYF.

The chain recombines TRBV7-8 with TRBJ1-5; no clear D gene. Per the germline V gene, CDR1 is SGHVS and CDR2 is FQNEAQ. CDR3 size: 15 residues. The ends were cut back, 0 bases at V and 4 bases at J, with 10 bases in the middle. Here the CDR3 reads CASSLARRGNQPQHF. CDR3 sequence (DNA): TGTGCCAGCAGCTTAGCGCGCCGAGGGAATCAGCCCCAGCATTTT.

The CDR3 is CASSVGGAAPGKLFF. CDR3 sequence (DNA): TGTGCCAGCAGCGTAGGCGGCGCAGCCCCGGGAAAACTGTTTTTT. The chain is built from TRBV9 and TRBJ1-4; D ambiguous. The CDR3 has 15 residues. Germline V gene data show CDR1 as SGDLS and CDR2 as YYNGEE. Trimming shortened V by 0 bases and J by 10 bases, and 16 bases separated the two germline ends.

The chain recombines TRBV2 with TRBJ1-4, with TRBD1 matching over 9 bases. Germline lookup yields CDR1 SNHLY and CDR2 FYNNEI. V lost 3 bases, J lost 8 bases, and 16 bases stayed unmatched. CDR3 size: 18 residues. CDR3 loop: CASSDRPGQGGGNEKLFF. CDR3 nucleotides: TGTGCCAGCAGTGACCGTCCGGGACAGGGAGGAGGCAACGAAAAACTGTTTTTT.

J is TRBJ1-1 and V is TRBV18; D remains unclear. V lost 2 bases and J lost 3, with 13 bases in between. Looked up from germline, CDR1 is KGHSH and CDR2 is LQKENI. CDR3 size: 15 residues. In nucleotides, the CDR3 is TGTGCCAGCTCACCATGGGCAGCCGGGGACACTGAAGCTTTCTTT. Amino acids: CASSPWAAGDTEAFF.

In this sample, this clone turned up once. J is TRBJ2-1 and V is TRBV9; weak D call: TRBD2 (6 bases). V was pared by 0 bases and J by 11 bases, with 12 bases between. This CDR3 comprises 13 residues. Germline CDR1 SGDLS, CDR2 YYNGEE. DNA for the CDR3: TGTGCCAGCAGCGTAGAGTCCGGGACTCAGCAGTTCTTC. Amino acid sequence: CASSVESGTQQFF.

V usage is TRBV9 and J usage is TRBJ2-2; TRBD1 matches 7 bases. The ends lost 4 bases at V and 4 bases at J; junction bases unmatched: 7. The CDR3 contains 15 residues. The V gene's germline CDR1 is SGDLS and CDR2 YYNGEE. The CDR3 protein is CASSTRTGPTGELFF. The CDR3 DNA follows: TGTGCCAGCAGCACCCGGACAGGACCCACCGGGGAGCTGTTTTTT. The full variable domain, rest sourced from reference TRBV9 and TRBJ2-2, is DSGVTQTPKHLITATGQRVTLRCSPRSGDLSVYWYQQSLDQGLQFLIQYYNGEERAKGNILERFSAQQFPDLHSELNLSSLELGDSALYFCASSTRTGPTGELFFGEGSRLTVL.

The gene calls are TRBV21-1 and TRBJ2-7; the table's D call, TRBD1, was not checked against the DNA. TRBV21-1 is a pseudogene locus. This CDR3 is 16 amino acids long. As DNA, the CDR3 is TGTGCCAGCAGCAAAGGGAACCGGGACAGGACCTACGAGCAGTACTTC. Translated, it gives CASSKGNRDRTYEQYF.

The V gene is TRBV30, the J gene TRBJ2-7, with TRBD1 matching over 9 bases. The V gene's germline CDR1 is GTSNPN and CDR2 SVGIG (reference sequence). The CDR3 is 17 amino acids. The V gene end was trimmed by 8 bases and the J gene end by 2 bases; junction bases not matched to a gene: 19. CDR3 loop: CASTGTGSSNIPYEQYF. For the CDR3, the DNA is TGTGCCAGTACCGGGACAGGGTCATCGAATATTCCCTACGAGCAGTACTTC.

This clone was recorded once. The rearrangement uses TRBV7-3 and TRBJ2-2; TRBD1 is a possible D gene (6 bases). Germline CDR1 SGHTA, CDR2 FQGTGA. There are 13 residues in the CDR3. V was clipped by 4 bases and J by 13 bases, with 16 bases between them. CDR3 bases: TGTGCCAGCAGCTCAGATTCAGGGGCAATGCTGTTTTTT. It translates to CASSSDSGAMLFF.

The J gene is TRBJ2-1, the V gene TRBV29-1; 7 positions match TRBD1. This CDR3 contains 13 residues. Germline assignment: CDR1 SQVTM and CDR2 ANQGSEA. The V segment lost 4 bases and the J segment 10 bases; nucleotides outside the gene matches: 10. This chain's CDR3 is CSVVRQGGWEQFF. The CDR3 region has the DNA TGCAGCGTTGTGAGACAGGGTGGTTGGGAGCAGTTCTTC.

The V gene is TRBV4-3, the J gene TRBJ1-2; tentatively, D is TRBD1 (5 bases). This CDR3 is built from 14 residues. The germline V gene encodes CDR1 LGHNA and CDR2 YSLEER. With 1 base removed from V and 4 bases from J, the gap between germline ends came to 10 bases. The CDR3 spells CASSQGGRAYGYTF. DNA of the CDR3: TGCGCCAGCAGCCAAGGGGGCAGGGCCTATGGCTACACCTTC.

This chain's CDR3 is CASSGSQLPVSPLHF. The CDR3 DNA sequence: TGTGCCAGCAGCGGCTCACAGTTACCCGTTTCACCCCTCCACTTT. V usage is TRBV7-9 and J usage is TRBJ1-6; D not resolved. The V end lost 5 bases, the J end lost 9 bases, and 17 bases lay between the germline ends. The CDR3 totals 15 residues. Germline V gene data show CDR1 as SEHNR and CDR2 as FQNEAQ (reference sequence).

The chain uses TRBV2 and TRBJ1-2; D unclear. Germline V gene sequence: CDR1 SNHLY, CDR2 FYNNEI. V lost 1 base and J lost 7, with 4 bases in between. The CDR3 runs 11 residues. The CDR3, as DNA: TGTGCCAGCAGTGAAGAGAGTGGCTACACCTTC. Encoded protein: CASSEESGYTF.

The chain has TRBV5-1 and TRBJ1-1; TRBD1 agrees at 7 bases. There are 15 residues in the CDR3. Germline CDR1 and CDR2: SGHRS and YFSETQ. V lost 4 bases, J lost 0 bases, and 6 bases stayed unmatched. CDR3 sequence: CASSTRGTVNTEAFF. The CDR3 DNA follows: TGCGCCAGCAGCACGAGAGGGACAGTGAACACTGAAGCTTTCTTT.

The chain is built from TRBV4-3 and TRBJ2-5, with D maybe TRBD1 (6 bases). V lost 1 base, J lost 4 bases, and 19 bases lay in between. The length of the CDR3 is 17 residues. Germline CDR1 is LGHNA and CDR2 is YSLEER. CDR3 protein: CASSQGLRQGLPETQYF. DNA for the CDR3: TGCGCCAGCAGCCAAGGTCTCCGGCAGGGGCTCCCAGAGACCCAGTACTTC.

In this sample, this clone turned up once. The chain uses TRBV30 and TRBJ2-3, with 10 bases fitting TRBD2. The V and J ends lost 2 bases and 3 bases, in that order; junction bases with no gene match: 8. The CDR3 sequence is 16 residues long. Germline loops: CDR1 GTSNPN, CDR2 SVGIG (reference sequence). CDR3 region: CAWSLGLAGGTDTQYF. The CDR3 DNA reads as TGTGCCTGGAGTCTCGGGTTAGCGGGGGGTACAGATACGCAGTATTTT.